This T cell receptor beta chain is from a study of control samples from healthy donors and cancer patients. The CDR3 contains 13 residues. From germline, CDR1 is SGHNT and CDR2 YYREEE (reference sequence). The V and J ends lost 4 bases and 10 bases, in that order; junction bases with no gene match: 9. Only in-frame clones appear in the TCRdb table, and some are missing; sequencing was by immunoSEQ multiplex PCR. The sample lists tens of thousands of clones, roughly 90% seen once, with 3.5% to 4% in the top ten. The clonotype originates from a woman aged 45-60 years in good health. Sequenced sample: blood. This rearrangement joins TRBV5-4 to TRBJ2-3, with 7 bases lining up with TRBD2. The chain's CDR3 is CASSDGGAGAQYF. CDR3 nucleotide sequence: TGTGCCAGCAGCGATGGAGGGGCGGGAGCGCAGTATTTT. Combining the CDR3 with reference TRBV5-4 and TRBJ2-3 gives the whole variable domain ETGVTQSPTHLIKTRGQQVTLRCSSQSGHNTVSWYQQALGQGPQFIFQYYREEENGRGNFPPRFSGLQFPNYSSELNVNALELDDSALYLCASSDGGAGAQYFGPGTRLTVL.